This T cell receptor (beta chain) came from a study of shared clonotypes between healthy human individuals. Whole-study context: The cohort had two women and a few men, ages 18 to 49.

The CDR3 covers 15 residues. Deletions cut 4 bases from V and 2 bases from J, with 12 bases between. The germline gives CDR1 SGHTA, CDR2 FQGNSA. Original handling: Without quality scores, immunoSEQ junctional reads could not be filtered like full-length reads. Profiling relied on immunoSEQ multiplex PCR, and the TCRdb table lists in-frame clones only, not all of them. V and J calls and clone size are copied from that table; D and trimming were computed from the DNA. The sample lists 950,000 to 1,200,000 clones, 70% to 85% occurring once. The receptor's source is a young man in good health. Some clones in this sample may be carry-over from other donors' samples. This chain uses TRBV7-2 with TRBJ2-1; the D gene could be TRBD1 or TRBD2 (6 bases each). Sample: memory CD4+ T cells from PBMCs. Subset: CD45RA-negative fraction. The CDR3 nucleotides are TGTGCCAGCAGCTCGGGGGCAACCCCCTACAATGAGCAGTTCTTC. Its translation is CASSSGATPYNEQFF.